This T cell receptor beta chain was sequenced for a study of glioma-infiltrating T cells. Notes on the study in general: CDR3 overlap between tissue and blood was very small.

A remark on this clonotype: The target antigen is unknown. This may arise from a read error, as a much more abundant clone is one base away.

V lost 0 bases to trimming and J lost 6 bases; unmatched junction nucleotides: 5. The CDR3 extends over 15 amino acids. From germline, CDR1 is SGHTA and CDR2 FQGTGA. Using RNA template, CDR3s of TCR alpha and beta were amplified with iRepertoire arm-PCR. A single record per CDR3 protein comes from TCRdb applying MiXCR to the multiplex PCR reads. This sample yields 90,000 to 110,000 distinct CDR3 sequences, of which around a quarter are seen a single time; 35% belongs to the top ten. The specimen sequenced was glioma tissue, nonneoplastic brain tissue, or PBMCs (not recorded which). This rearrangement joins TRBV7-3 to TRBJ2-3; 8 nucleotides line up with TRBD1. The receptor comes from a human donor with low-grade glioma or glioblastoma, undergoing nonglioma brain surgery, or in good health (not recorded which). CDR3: CASSLTTTGVDTQYF. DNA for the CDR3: TGTGCCAGCAGCTTAACTACGACAGGGGTTGATACGCAGTATTTT.